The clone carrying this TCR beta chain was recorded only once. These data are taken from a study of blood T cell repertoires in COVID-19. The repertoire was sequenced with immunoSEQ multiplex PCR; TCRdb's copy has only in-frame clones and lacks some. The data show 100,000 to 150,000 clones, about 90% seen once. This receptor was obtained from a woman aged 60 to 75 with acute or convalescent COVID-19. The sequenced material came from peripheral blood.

The CDR3, as DNA: TGCGCCAGCGGAAGGACAGGTACCTTAATGAACACTGAAGCTTTCTTT. This codes for CASGRTGTLMNTEAFF. The chain recombines TRBV5-1 with TRBJ1-1, with 7 nucleotides matching TRBD1. The trim removed 7 bases at V and 0 bases at J, leaving 12 bases unmatched. The CDR3 runs to 16 residues. From germline, CDR1 is SGHRS and CDR2 YFSETQ.